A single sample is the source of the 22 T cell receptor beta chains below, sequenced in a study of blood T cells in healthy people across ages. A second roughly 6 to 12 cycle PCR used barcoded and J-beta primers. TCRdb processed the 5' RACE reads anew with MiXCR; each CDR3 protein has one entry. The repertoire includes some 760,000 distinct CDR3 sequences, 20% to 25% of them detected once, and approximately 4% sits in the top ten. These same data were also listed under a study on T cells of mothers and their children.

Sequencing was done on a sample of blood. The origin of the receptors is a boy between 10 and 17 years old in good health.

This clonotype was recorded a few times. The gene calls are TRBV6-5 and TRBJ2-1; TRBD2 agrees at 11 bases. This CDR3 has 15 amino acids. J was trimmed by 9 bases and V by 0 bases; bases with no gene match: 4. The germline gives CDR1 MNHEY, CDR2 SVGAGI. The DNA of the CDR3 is TGTGCCAGCAGTTACTCTAGCGGGAGGGAAATTGAGCAGTTCTTC. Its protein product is CASSYSSGREIEQFF.

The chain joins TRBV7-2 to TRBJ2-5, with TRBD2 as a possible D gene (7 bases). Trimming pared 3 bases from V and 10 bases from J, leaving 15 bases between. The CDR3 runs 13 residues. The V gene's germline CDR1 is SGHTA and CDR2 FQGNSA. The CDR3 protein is CASSFGGPELQYF. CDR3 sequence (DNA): TGTGCCAGCAGCTTCGGGGGGCCGGAGCTCCAGTACTTC.

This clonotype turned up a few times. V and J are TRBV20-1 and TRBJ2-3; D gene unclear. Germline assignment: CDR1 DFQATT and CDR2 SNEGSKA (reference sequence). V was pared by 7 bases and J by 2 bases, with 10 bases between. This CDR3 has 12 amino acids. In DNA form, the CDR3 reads TGCAGTGTGGCTATGTACACAGATACGCAGTATTTT. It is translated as CSVAMYTDTQYF.

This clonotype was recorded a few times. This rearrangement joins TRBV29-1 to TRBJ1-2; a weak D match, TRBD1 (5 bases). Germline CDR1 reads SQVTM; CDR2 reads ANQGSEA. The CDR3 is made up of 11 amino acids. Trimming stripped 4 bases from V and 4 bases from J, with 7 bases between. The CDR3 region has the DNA TGCAGCGTTGGAGGGGCCTATGGCTACACCTTC. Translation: CSVGGAYGYTF. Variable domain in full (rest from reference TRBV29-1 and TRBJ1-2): SAVISQKPSRDICQRGTSLTIQCQVDSQVTMMFWYRQQPGQSLTLIATANQGSEATYESGFVIDKFPISRPNLTFSTLTVSNMSPEDSSIYLCSVGGAYGYTFGSGTRLTVV.

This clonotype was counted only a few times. The CDR3 sequence: CASSYSGGVSSYEQYF. The CDR3 coding sequence is TGTGCCAGCAGTTACTCGGGCGGGGTAAGCTCCTACGAGCAGTACTTC. The rearrangement joins TRBV6-5 to TRBJ2-5; D might be TRBD2 (6 bases). The closer fit of TRBJ2-7 to the DNA end suggests the J call may be wrong. The CDR3 has 16 amino acids. The V gene's germline CDR1 is MNHEY and CDR2 SVGAGI.

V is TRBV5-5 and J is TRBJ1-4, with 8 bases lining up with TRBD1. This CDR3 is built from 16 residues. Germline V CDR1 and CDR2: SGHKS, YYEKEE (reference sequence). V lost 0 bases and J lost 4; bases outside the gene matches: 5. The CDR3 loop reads CASSLGWDRINEKLFF. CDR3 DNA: TGTGCCAGCAGCTTGGGGTGGGACAGGATTAATGAAAAACTGTTTTTT.

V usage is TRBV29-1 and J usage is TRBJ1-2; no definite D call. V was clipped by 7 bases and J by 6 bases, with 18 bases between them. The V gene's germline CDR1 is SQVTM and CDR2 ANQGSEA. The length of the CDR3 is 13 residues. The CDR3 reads CSALSRARNGYTF. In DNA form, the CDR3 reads TGCAGCGCCCTATCACGGGCTCGGAATGGCTACACCTTC.

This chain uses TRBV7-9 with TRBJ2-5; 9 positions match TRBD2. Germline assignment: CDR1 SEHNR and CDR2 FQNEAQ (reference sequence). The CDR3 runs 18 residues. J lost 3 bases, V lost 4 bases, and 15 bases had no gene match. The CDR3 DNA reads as TGTGCCAGCAGCTCAAGAGGACCGGCGGGGGGGCTGGAAGAGACCCAGTACTTC. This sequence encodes CASSSRGPAGGLEETQYF. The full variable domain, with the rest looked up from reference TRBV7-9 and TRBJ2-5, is DTGVSQNPRHKITKRGQNVTFRCDPISEHNRLYWYRQTLGQGPEFLTYFQNEAQLEKSRLLSDRFSAERPKGSFSTLEIQRTEQGDSAMYLCASSSRGPAGGLEETQYFGPGTRLLVL.

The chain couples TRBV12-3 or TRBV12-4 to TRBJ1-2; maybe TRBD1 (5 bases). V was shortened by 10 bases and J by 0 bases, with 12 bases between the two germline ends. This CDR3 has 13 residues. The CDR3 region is CATAIQANYGYTF. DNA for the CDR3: TGTGCCACCGCAATACAGGCTAACTATGGCTACACCTTC.

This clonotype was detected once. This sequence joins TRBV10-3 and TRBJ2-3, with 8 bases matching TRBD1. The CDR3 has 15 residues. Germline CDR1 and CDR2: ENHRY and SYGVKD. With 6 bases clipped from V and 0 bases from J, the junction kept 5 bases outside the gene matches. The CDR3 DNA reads TGTGCCATCAGCGGACAGGGAGCTAGCACAGATACGCAGTATTTT. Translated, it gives CAISGQGASTDTQYF.

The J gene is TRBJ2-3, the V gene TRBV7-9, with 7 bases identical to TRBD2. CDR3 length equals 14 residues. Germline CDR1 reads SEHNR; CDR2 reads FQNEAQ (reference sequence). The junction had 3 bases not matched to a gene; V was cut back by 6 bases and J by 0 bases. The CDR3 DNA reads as TGTGCCAGCAGGACAGCGGGGAGCACAGATACGCAGTATTTT. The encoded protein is CASRTAGSTDTQYF.

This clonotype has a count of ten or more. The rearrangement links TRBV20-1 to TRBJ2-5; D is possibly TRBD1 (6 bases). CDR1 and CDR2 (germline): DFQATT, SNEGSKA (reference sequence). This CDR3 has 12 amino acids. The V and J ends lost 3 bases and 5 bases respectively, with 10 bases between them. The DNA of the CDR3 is TGCAGTGCTAGCTACAGGGCGGAGACCCAGTACTTC. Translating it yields CSASYRAETQYF.

In DNA, the CDR3 is TGTGCCACCAGCAGCGAGATTTCTGGAAACACCATATATTTT. Protein product: CATSSEISGNTIYF. V usage is TRBV15 and J usage is TRBJ1-3; D unresolved. From germline, CDR1 is LNHNV and CDR2 YYDKDF (reference sequence). The germline V and J ends were trimmed by 3 bases and 1 base, with 7 bases remaining between them. This CDR3 spans 14 amino acids.

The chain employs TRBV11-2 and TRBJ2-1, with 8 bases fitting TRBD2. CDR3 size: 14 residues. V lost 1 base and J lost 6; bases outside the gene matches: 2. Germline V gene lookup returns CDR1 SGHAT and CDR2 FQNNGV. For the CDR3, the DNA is TGTGCCAGCAGCTTAGCCGGGACTAGCAATGAGCAGTTCTTC. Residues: CASSLAGTSNEQFF. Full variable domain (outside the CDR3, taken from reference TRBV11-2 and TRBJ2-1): EAGVAQSPRYKIIEKRQSVAFWCNPISGHATLYWYQQILGQGPKLLIQFQNNGVVDDSQLPKDRFSAERLKGVDSTLKIQPAKLEDSAVYLCASSLAGTSNEQFFGPGTRLTVL.

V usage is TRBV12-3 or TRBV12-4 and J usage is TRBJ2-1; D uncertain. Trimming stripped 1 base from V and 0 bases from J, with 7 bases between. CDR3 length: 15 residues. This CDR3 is CASSLVLSSYNEQFF. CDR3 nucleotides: TGTGCCAGCAGTTTAGTGCTTAGCTCCTACAATGAGCAGTTCTTC.

Here the CDR3 DNA reads TGCAGTGCTAGCCAAGCCAAAAACATTCAGTACTTC. Protein product: CSASQAKNIQYF. The chain combines TRBV20-1 with TRBJ2-4; D remains ambiguous. CDR1 and CDR2 from the germline V gene are DFQATT and SNEGSKA (reference sequence). Trimming shortened V by 3 bases and J by 0 bases, and 3 bases separated the two germline ends. CDR3 length: 12 residues.

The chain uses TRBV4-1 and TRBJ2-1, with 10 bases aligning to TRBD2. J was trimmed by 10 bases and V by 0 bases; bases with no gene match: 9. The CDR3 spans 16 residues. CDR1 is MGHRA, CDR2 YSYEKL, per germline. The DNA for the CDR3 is TGCGCCAGCAGCCAAGAATCGCTAGCGGGAGCGGAGGAGCAGTTCTTC. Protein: CASSQESLAGAEEQFF.

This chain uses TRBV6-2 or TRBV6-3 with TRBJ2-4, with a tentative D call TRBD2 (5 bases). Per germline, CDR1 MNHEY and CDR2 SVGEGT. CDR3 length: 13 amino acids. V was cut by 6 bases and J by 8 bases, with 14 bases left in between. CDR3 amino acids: CASRAVGVDIQYF. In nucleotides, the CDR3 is TGTGCCAGCAGAGCAGTCGGGGTGGACATTCAGTACTTC.

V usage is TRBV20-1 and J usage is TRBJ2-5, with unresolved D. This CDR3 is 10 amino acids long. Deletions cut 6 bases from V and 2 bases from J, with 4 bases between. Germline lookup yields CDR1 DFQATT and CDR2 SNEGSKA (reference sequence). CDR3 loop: CSAPQETQYF. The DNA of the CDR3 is TGCAGTGCCCCACAAGAGACCCAGTACTTC.

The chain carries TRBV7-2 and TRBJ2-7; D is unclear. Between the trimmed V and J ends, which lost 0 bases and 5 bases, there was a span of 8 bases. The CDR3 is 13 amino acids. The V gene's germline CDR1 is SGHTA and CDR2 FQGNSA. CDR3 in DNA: TGTGCCAGCAGCTTAGCTTGGGCGAACGAGCAGTACTTC. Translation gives CASSLAWANEQYF.

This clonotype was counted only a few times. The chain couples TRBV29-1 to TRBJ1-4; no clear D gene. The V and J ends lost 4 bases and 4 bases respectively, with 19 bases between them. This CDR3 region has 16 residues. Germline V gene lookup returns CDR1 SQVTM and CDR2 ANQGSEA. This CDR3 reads CSVAVRVGWGNEKLFF. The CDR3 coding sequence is TGCAGCGTTGCGGTTCGCGTGGGGTGGGGTAATGAAAAACTGTTTTTT.

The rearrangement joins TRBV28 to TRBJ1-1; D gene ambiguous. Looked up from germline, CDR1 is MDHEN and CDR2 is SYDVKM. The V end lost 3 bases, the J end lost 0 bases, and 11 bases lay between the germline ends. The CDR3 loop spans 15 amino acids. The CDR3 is CASSFRDVMNTEAFF. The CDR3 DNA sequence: TGTGCCAGCAGTTTCCGTGACGTTATGAACACTGAAGCTTTCTTT.